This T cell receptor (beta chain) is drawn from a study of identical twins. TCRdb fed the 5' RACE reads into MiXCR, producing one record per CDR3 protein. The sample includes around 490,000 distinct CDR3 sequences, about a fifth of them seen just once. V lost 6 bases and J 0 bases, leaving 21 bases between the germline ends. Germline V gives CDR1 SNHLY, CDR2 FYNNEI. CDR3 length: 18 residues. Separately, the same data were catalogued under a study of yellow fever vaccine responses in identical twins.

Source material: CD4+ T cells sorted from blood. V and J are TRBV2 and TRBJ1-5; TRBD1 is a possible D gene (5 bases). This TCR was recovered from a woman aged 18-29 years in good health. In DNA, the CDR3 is TGTGCCAGCAGAGGGAGTGGGGCTCACGGATATAGCAATCAGCCCCAGCATTTT. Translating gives CASRGSGAHGYSNQPQHF. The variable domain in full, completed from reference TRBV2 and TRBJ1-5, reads EPEVTQTPSHQVTQMGQEVILRCVPISNHLYFYWYRQILGQKVEFLVSFYNNEISEKSEIFDDQFSVERPDGSNFTLKIRSTKLEDSAMYFCASRGSGAHGYSNQPQHFGDGTRLSIL.